This record concerns one T cell receptor (beta chain) sequence. The sample is drawn from a study of multiple sclerosis patients with progressive multifocal leukoencephalopathy. Using immunoSEQ multiplex PCR, the repertoire was profiled, and TCRdb retains in-frame clones only, with some absent. The sample records under 30,000 clones, around nine tenths being singletons. The CDR3 is 16 residues long. V lost 5 bases to trimming and J lost 0 bases, with 13 bases between them. In germline, CDR1 is SEHNR, CDR2 FQNEAQ (reference sequence). This sample's time point: roughly 6 months of natalizumab therapy. The chain combines TRBV7-9 with TRBJ1-4, with D tentatively TRBD1 (5 bases). Specimen: PBMCs, collected from a patient treated with natalizumab. This TCR came from a human donor with multiple sclerosis. The CDR3: CASSPATGATNEKLFF. DNA for the CDR3: TGTGCCAGCAGCCCCGCCACAGGTGCAACTAATGAAAAACTGTTTTTT.